This TCR beta chain was obtained from a study of T cell repertoires in cytomegalovirus infection. Trimming took 4 bases from V and 0 from J; bases not matched to a gene: 5. The germline V gene encodes CDR1 SQVTM and CDR2 ANQGSEA. The CDR3 runs 15 residues. TCRdb recomputed calls from the reads with MiXCR, one row per CDR3 protein. Altogether some 250,000 distinct CDR3 sequences are present, 9.1% being singletons, with the ten largest covering over 12%. This clonotype showed up just a few times. This rearrangement joins TRBV29-1 to TRBJ2-1; 8 nucleotides align to TRBD2. The receptor was derived from a human donor in good health (CMV status not recorded). Some clones in this sample may be carry-over from other donors' samples. Material for sequencing was PBMCs. CDR3 bases: TGCAGCGTTGGATCCGCGGGGGGCTCCTACAATGAGCAGTTCTTC. Protein sequence: CSVGSAGGSYNEQFF.